The entry that follows covers one T cell receptor (beta chain) sequence. This clonotype was picked up a small number of times. There are no base qualities to consult, and no much larger clone falls within one base. The sample's treatment or condition label, in plain terms: live attenuated yellow fever vaccine strain. A standard Ficoll-Paque protocol was used to isolate PBMCs from peripheral blood. Epitope-specific CD8 T cells were sorted with a dextramer loaded with the yellow fever NS4B epitope peptide, together with anti-CD3 and anti-CD8 staining. RNA was extracted with TriZol from bulk PBMCs, CD4 and CD8 fractions, and dextramer-positive and dextramer-negative fractions. The CDR3 runs 16 residues from the cysteine to the phenylalanine. The DNA shown is the 48-base CDR3, in frame from base 1. CDR1 and CDR2, per the germline V gene, are WSHSY and SAAADI. V is clipped by 3 bases and J by 7 bases, and the sequence between their germline boundaries is 19 bases long.

TCR cDNA was synthesized by 5'RACE template switching, which introduced a universal primer site and unique molecular identifiers. cDNA synthesis was primed from both the TCR alpha and TCR beta constant segments. Two PCR steps were used to amplify libraries, with sample barcodes and sequencing adapters being added in the second step. Sequencing of libraries was done on Illumina HiSeq 2500 (2x100 bp) or NovaSeq (2x150 bp). In the paper's pipeline: MIGEC handled demultiplexing of reads and collapsing into UMI consensus sequences, while MiXCR performed V(D)J alignment. Vaccine-responding clonotypes were defined with edgeR using replicate PBMC samples, requiring FDR below 0.01 and a log2 fold change above 5 up to day 15. Each bulk clonotype received a CD4 or CD8 identity based on whether the sequenced CD4 or CD8 repertoire contained that clonotype at higher abundance. NS4B-specific clonotypes were defined as those at least 10-fold enriched in dextramer-positive over dextramer-negative fractions; CD4-biased clonotypes were excluded. Through fastp at Q25 and MiXCR, TCRdb rebuilt clones from the public reads, retaining in-frame beta chains. Entries that share a CDR3 protein sequence are merged under the most common genes and DNA. None of the V and J calls come from the authors' own analysis; TCRdb made them. This sample gives more than 75,000 distinct CDR3 sequences in total; approximately 9% of them show up just once. Roughly 15% of the sample is in the top ten clones.

This specimen comes from a study of T cells after yellow fever vaccination (dated 2019 in TCRdb). In the study overall: Libraries from fractions with low cell numbers were prepared with the SMART-Seq v4 Ultra Low Input RNA kit. Blood samples were taken at several timepoints before and after primary and secondary immunization, and bulk PBMC replicates and cell subsets were isolated. To follow T-cell clones before and after both primary and booster YFV17D yellow fever vaccination, bulk TCR alpha and beta repertoires underwent longitudinal sequencing. Two healthy male donors made up the cohort, one aged 18 to 29 years and the other aged 30 to 40 years.

Broader findings and caveats from the paper: A small share of clonotypes occurred in both CD4 and CD8 compartments, likely arising from convergent recombination. Compared with the primary T-cell response, the secondary T-cell response was faster but weaker, reaching its peak on day 5 rather than on day 15. Because the study included only two donors, the extent to which the findings can be generalized is limited. Computational filtering was required because FACS-sorted repertoires could contain abundant contaminating clonotypes from the bulk population. After the booster, most of the clones that had expanded following primary vaccination were detected again (roughly 97% of CD4 and 80% to 90% of CD8), which suggests that memory was broadly maintained.

This material consisted of CD8+ T cells not binding an NS4B(214-222) dextramer, sorted from PBMCs, taken less than 16 days after the first yellow fever vaccination. This specimen's cell subset or site label, interpreted: NS4B epitope dextramer-negative CD8 T cells. This receptor was identified in a man aged 18 to 29 who received the YFV17D yellow fever vaccine. In this chain, TRBV10-2 is recombined with TRBJ1-5, and possibly TRBD1, on 6 matching bases. The CDR3 region: CASSEELQGRGQPQHF. The bases read TGCGCCAGCAGTGAAGAACTACAGGGCCGAGGACAGCCCCAGCATTTT.